These 5 T cell receptor beta chains share one sample of origin, sequenced in a study of shared clonotypes between healthy human individuals (dated by TCRdb to the early 2020s). The library was generated by the immunoSEQ multiplex PCR assay. The table was pulled from immuneACCESS by TCRdb, which kept in-frame rearrangements only. Such tables lose some clones; where checked, under half of the loss comes from unresolved V genes, and the rest has no known cause. Recorded for this sample are 780,000 or so clones; roughly 72% of them occurred a single time. About 1.7% of the sample is in the top ten clones. Sequenced material: memory CD4+ T cells sorted from blood. The cell subset or site label here, explained by the study, means: CD45RA-negative fraction. The receptors were sampled from a woman in her 30s in good health.

The V call is TRBV10-3, the J call TRBJ1-5; unclear D gene. This CDR3 spans 13 amino acids. CDR1 and CDR2 (germline): ENHRY, SYGVKD. Trimming removed 0 bases at V and 8 bases at J, with 8 bases between. DNA for the CDR3: TGTGCCATCAGTGAGTCACCAGAGGAGCCCCAGCATTTT. Residues: CAISESPEEPQHF.

J is TRBJ1-2 and V is TRBV7-2; 7 bases match TRBD1. V was pared by 0 bases and J by 4 bases, with 8 bases of the junction left unmatched. This CDR3 has 16 residues. Germline values: CDR1 SGHTA, CDR2 FQGNSA. The CDR3 bases are TGTGCCAGCAGCTTAGCGCCTCTCAGGGGGTTCTATGGCTACACCTTC. Translation: CASSLAPLRGFYGYTF.

The chain links TRBV29-1 to TRBJ1-2, with unresolved D. The germline V gene has CDR1 SQVTM and CDR2 ANQGSEA. The V end lost 3 bases, the J end lost 8 bases, and 13 bases lay between the germline ends. This CDR3 is 12 amino acids long. CDR3 protein: CSVEPRGMGYTF. CDR3 DNA: TGCAGCGTTGAGCCCCGCGGAATGGGCTACACCTTC.

This clone is a singleton in its sample. The chain recombines TRBV20-1 with TRBJ2-7; TRBD2 matches 8 bases. The CDR3 runs 11 residues. V trimming: 1 base; J trimming: 12 bases; junction bases outside the gene matches: 5. Germline lookup yields CDR1 DFQATT and CDR2 SNEGSKA (reference sequence). For the CDR3, the DNA is TGCAGTGCTAGAGTAACTAGCGGATCGTACTTC. It is translated as CSARVTSGSYF.

About this clone itself: The sample has other DNA sequences that encode this CDR3 too. V gene TRBV2 combines with J gene TRBJ2-3; 12 bases are a match to TRBD2. The germline gives CDR1 SNHLY, CDR2 FYNNEI. V lost 7 bases and J lost 5; bases outside the gene matches: 7. This CDR3 contains 15 residues. CDR3 sequence reads: CASTGLAGRVDTQYF. In nucleotides, the CDR3 is TGTGCCAGCACCGGACTAGCGGGGAGGGTAGATACGCAGTATTTT.